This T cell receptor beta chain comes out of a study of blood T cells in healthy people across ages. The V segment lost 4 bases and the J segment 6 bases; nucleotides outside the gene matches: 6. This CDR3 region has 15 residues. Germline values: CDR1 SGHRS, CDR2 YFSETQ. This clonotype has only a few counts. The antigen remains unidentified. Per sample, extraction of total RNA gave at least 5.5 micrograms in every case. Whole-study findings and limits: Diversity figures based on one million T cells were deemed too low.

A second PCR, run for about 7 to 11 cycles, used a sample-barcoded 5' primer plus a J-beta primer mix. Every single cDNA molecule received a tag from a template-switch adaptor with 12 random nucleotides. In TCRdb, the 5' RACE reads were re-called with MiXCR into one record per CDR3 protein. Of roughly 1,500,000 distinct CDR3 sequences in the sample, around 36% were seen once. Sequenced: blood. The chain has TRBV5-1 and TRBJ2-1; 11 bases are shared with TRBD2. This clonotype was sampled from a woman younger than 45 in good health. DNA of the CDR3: TGCGCCAGCAGCCTACCGGGACTAGCGGTCAATGAGCAGTTCTTC. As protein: CASSLPGLAVNEQFF.